This note documents a single T cell receptor (beta chain) sequence. This record comes from a study of CD8+ T cells in alopecia areata. cDNA serving as the sequencing template came from extracted, reverse transcribed RNA. Using immunoSEQ multiplex PCR, the repertoire was profiled, and TCRdb retains in-frame clones only, with some absent. This table holds about 150,000 clones, roughly 48% found once. Per germline, CDR1 MDHEN and CDR2 SYDVKM. V lost 8 bases and J 1 base, leaving 18 bases between the germline ends. CDR3 length: 16 residues. The TCR sequence derives from a human donor with alopecia areata. This sequence joins TRBV28 and TRBJ2-4; TRBD2 might be the D (5 bases). The sequencing input was CD4+ T cells sorted from blood. The CDR3 region has the DNA TGTGCCAGCGACGGGCGAGCGGCGGACGCCAAAAACATTCAGTACTTC. Amino acids: CASDGRAADAKNIQYF.